This TCR beta chain was sequenced during a study of blood T cell repertoires in COVID-19. Overall study context: Spain, Italy and the United States supplied samples that represented acute and convalescent COVID-19.

The protocol was immunoSEQ multiplex PCR, while the TCRdb copy is restricted to in-frame clones and leaves out a portion. The sample records roughly 270,000 clones, approximately 88% being singletons. This TCR was recovered from a young man with active or convalescent COVID-19. Sequencing used peripheral blood.

The DNA of the CDR3 is TGTGCCAGCTCGTCCGGACTCAGGGGGGATACGCAGTATTTT. Translated, it gives CASSSGLRGDTQYF. The chain couples TRBV6-5 to TRBJ2-3, with TRBD1 matching 7 bases. This CDR3 region has 14 residues. Germline assignment: CDR1 MNHEY and CDR2 SVGAGI. Trimming took 8 bases from V and 6 from J; bases not matched to a gene: 11.